This T cell receptor beta chain comes out of a study of blood T cells in healthy people across ages. CDR3 length: 16 residues. Germline-derived CDR1 and CDR2 are SGHTA and FQGNSA. V was pared by 3 bases and J by 3 bases, with 6 bases of the junction left unmatched. Primed by a sample-barcoded 5' primer and a J-beta primer mix, a second PCR proceeded for roughly 7 to 12 cycles. MiXCR, applied by TCRdb to the 5' RACE reads, yields one record per CDR3 protein. The sample has 540,000 or so distinct CDR3 sequences; 47% are singletons. The TCR originated in an elderly man in good health. This rearrangement joins TRBV7-2 to TRBJ2-2, with 8 bases identical to TRBD2. Specimen: blood. The chain's CDR3 is CASSLGGLGYTGELFF. CDR3 sequence (DNA): TGTGCCAGCAGCTTGGGGGGACTAGGCTACACCGGGGAGCTGTTTTTT.